This is a list of T cell receptor beta chains from one sample in a study of blood T cell repertoires in COVID-19. This table comes from immunoSEQ multiplex PCR, and its TCRdb copy is limited to in-frame clones, with some not included. This sample has 180,000 or so clones; nearly 90% occur once, and the top ten carry roughly 0.56%. Sequenced material: peripheral blood. The receptor source for this set is a man aged 45-65 years with acute or convalescent COVID-19. Each CDR3 is given with its conserved first and last residue. D genes are given only for firm matches. The size of a clone is reported for some rows only, either as once, few or many, or as a class for expanded clones.

TRBJ1-5 | once | TRBD1 | TRBV4-3 | TGCGCCAGCAGCCAAGGACAGGGGAAGAATCAGCCCCAGCATTTT | CASSQGQGKNQPQHF
TRBJ2-7 | once | TRBD1 | TRBV27 | TGTGCCAGCAGTCTAGGGACAGGGGGAAACGAGCAGTACTTC | CASSLGTGGNEQYF
TRBJ1-3 | - | - | TRBV29-1 | TGCAGCGCCTATGGGGGGGATAACTCTGGAAACACCATATATTTT | CSAYGGDNSGNTIYF
TRBJ2-7 | - | - | TRBV11-2 | TGTGCCAGCAGCTTAACATTGCTCTCCTACGAGCAGTACTTC | CASSLTLLSYEQYF
TRBJ1-5 | - | TRBD1 | TRBV30 | TGTGCCTGGGGGACAGGGATGGGTCAGCCCCAGCATTTT | CAWGTGMGQPQHF
TRBJ1-5 | once | TRBD1 | TRBV2 | TGTGCCGGCCGACAGGGGTTAAATCAGCCCCAGCATTTT | CAGRQGLNQPQHF
TRBJ1-1 | - | TRBD1 | TRBV5-1 | TGCGCCAGCAGCCCGACAGGGGTCGCTGAAGCTTTCTTT | CASSPTGVAEAFF
TRBJ2-3 | - | TRBD2 | TRBV6-5 | TGTGCCAGCAGTACACGGGGGGATAGCACAGATACGCAGTATTTT | CASSTRGDSTDTQYF
TRBJ1-2 | - | TRBD1 | TRBV5-4 | TGTGCCAGCAGCCAAGGACAGGGGGACTATGGCTACACCTTC | CASSQGQGDYGYTF
TRBJ1-2 | - | TRBD1 | TRBV10-3 | TGTGCCATCAGGGGACAGGGGGCAGGTGAAGACTATGGCTACACCTTC | CAIRGQGAGEDYGYTF
TRBJ2-7 | - | TRBD1 | TRBV9 | TGTGCCAGCAGCGGCTGGGACAGTCAGCAGTACTTC | CASSGWDSQQYF
TRBJ2-6 | - | - | TRBV5-1 | TGCGCCAGCAATCGGGGTACCGCTGGGGCCAACGTCCTGACTTTC | CASNRGTAGANVLTF
TRBJ2-5 | - | TRBD2 | TRBV30 | TGTGCCTGGAGTTGGACTAGCGGGGGGCTCCAACCGTACTTC | CAWSWTSGGLQPYF
TRBJ1-2 | - | TRBD1 | TRBV30 | TGTGCCTGGTCGACAGGGGGCGTTGGTGGCTACACCTTC | CAWSTGGVGGYTF
TRBJ2-1 | - | - | TRBV11-2 | TGTGCCAGCAGCTTAGAAGCATTCAATGAGCAGTTCTTC | CASSLEAFNEQFF
TRBJ2-1 | - | TRBD2 | TRBV19 | TGTGCCAGTAGTTTGCGGGGGATCTCCTACAATGAGCAGTTCTTC | CASSLRGISYNEQFF
TRBJ2-7 | - | TRBD1 | TRBV5-1 | TGCGCCAGCAGCTTGGAGGGACAGGGGTACGAGCAGTACTTC | CASSLEGQGYEQYF
TRBJ2-7 | - | TRBD1 | TRBV7-2 | TGTGCCAGCAGCTTACCCGGACAGGGTACCTACGAGCAGTACTTC | CASSLPGQGTYEQYF
TRBJ1-2 | - | TRBD1 | TRBV3-1/TRBV3-2 | TGTGCCAGCAGCCAGCGACAGGGATCCTATGGCTACACCTTC | CASSQRQGSYGYTF
TRBJ2-1 | - | - | TRBV11-1 | TGTGCCAGCAGCTTAGTTACTAGCAGCTATGAGCAGTTCTTC | CASSLVTSSYEQFF
TRBJ2-7 | - | - | TRBV12-5 | TGTGCTACCTTTAACCCAATCAGCTCCTACGAGCAGTACTTC | CATFNPISSYEQYF
TRBJ1-5 | - | TRBD1 | TRBV15 | TGTGCCACCAGCAGGGAGACAGGGGAAAGACAGCCCCAGCATTTT | CATSRETGERQPQHF
TRBJ2-7 | - | TRBD1 | TRBV7-2 | TGTGCCAGCAGCTACGTCGGGACAGGGGGCCTCGAGCAGTACTTC | CASSYVGTGGLEQYF
TRBJ1-1 | - | TRBD1 | TRBV7-8 | TGTGCCAGCAGCCCAAGGGACAGGTTGGGGACTGAAGCTTTCTTT | CASSPRDRLGTEAFF
TRBJ1-6 | - | - | TRBV11-2 | TGTGCCAGCAGCTTAGGGGGGCAGAGCTATAATTCACCCCTCCACTTT | CASSLGGQSYNSPLHF
TRBJ1-5 | once | - | TRBV9 | TGTGCCAGCAGCGGTGGACAGCCCAATCAGCCCCAGCATTTT | CASSGGQPNQPQHF
TRBJ2-7 | - | - | TRBV7-8 | TGTGCCAGCAGCCCGACAGCCTACGAGCAGTACTTC | CASSPTAYEQYF
TRBJ1-3 | - | TRBD1 | TRBV7-2 | TGTGCCAGCAGAAGAGACAGGGTCGCTGGAAACACCATATATTTT | CASRRDRVAGNTIYF
TRBJ2-7 | - | TRBD2 | TRBV6-6 | TGTGCCAGCAGTCCTAGCGGGAGCTCCTACGAGCAGTACTTC | CASSPSGSSYEQYF
TRBJ2-5 | - | TRBD1 | TRBV5-5 | TGTGCCAGCAGCCAGGGGGCGGGTTACCAAGAGACCCAGTACTTC | CASSQGAGYQETQYF
TRBJ2-1 | - | TRBD1 | TRBV9 | TGTGCCAGCAGCCCCCGACAGGGGGCGAATGAGCAGTTCTTC | CASSPRQGANEQFF
TRBJ2-2 | few | - | TRBV14 | TGTGCCAGCAGCCAAGGTCTAGCACCCGGGGAGCTGTTTTTT | CASSQGLAPGELFF
TRBJ2-1 | - | TRBD2 | TRBV2 | TGTGCCAGAGAGCGGGACCCCTACAATGAGCAGTTCTTC | CARERDPYNEQFF
TRBJ1-3 | many | - | TRBV28 | TGTGCCAGCGGGGGGGCTGGCGCTGGAAACACCATATATTTT | CASGGAGAGNTIYF
TRBJ2-3 | - | - | TRBV3-1/TRBV3-2 | TGTGCGTCACAGGCGTGGGACACAGATACGCAGTATTTT | CASQAWDTDTQYF
TRBJ2-7 | - | TRBD2 | TRBV5-6 | TGTGCCAGCAGCTTGGGTAGCGGGAGTATAGACGAGCAGTACTTC | CASSLGSGSIDEQYF
TRBJ2-3 | - | - | TRBV5-4 | TGTGCCAGCAGCTTGGTCGGAGCCGATACGCAGTATTTT | CASSLVGADTQYF
TRBJ1-1 | - | - | TRBV10-3 | TGTGCCGTACAGCAGGGGATCAACACTGAAGCTTTCTTT | CAVQQGINTEAFF
TRBJ2-2 | - | - | TRBV19 | TGTGCCAGTAATGGGGGCCGGAACACCGGGGAGCTGTTTTTT | CASNGGRNTGELFF
TRBJ1-6 | - | - | TRBV18 | TGTGCCAGCTCACCACGGTCACTGAATAATTCACCCCTCCACTTT | CASSPRSLNNSPLHF
TRBJ1-1 | - | - | TRBV3-1/TRBV3-2 | TGTGCCAGCAGCCAAGGTGGAGGGGTGGCTGAAGCTTTCTTT | CASSQGGGVAEAFF
TRBJ2-2 | - | - | TRBV6-5 | TGTGCCAGCAGTTCCGTACAGAACACCGGGGAGCTGTTTTTT | CASSSVQNTGELFF
TRBJ2-2 | - | - | TRBV18 | TGTGCCAGCTCTCAATTCCGGGACACCGGGGAGCTGTTTTTT | CASSQFRDTGELFF
TRBJ2-3 | - | TRBD2 | TRBV6-8 | TGTGGAAGGACTAGTCTACAGACAGATACGCAGTATTTT | CGRTSLQTDTQYF
TRBJ2-3 | - | TRBD2 | TRBV29-1 | TGCAGCGTTGAAGATCTTCGGGCTAGCGGGGCCGAAAATACGCAGTATTTT | CSVEDLRASGAENTQYF
TRBJ2-2 | - | TRBD2 | TRBV9 | TGTGCCAGCAGCGTAGGGGGAGGGGACACCGGGGAGCTGTTTTTT | CASSVGGGDTGELFF
TRBJ2-3 | - | TRBD2 | TRBV7-9 | TGTGCCAGCAGCCGGGGACTAGCGGGAGAGGGGTTT | CASSRGLAGEGF
TRBJ2-1 | - | - | TRBV1 | TGCACCAGCAGCCCTAGGGACAGGGCCTCCTACAATGAGCAGTTCTTC | CTSSPRDRASYNEQFF
TRBJ1-6 | few | - | TRBV9 | TGTGCCAGCAGCGCGTCGACAACTTATAATTCACCCCTCCACTTT | CASSASTTYNSPLHF
TRBJ1-1 | - | - | TRBV28 | TGTGCCAGCAGTCCCGGTGGGGGGGGGTCCACTGAAGCTTTCTTT | CASSPGGGGSTEAFF
TRBJ1-1 | once | TRBD1 | TRBV24-1 | TGTGCCACCAGTGATTTCGGACAGGGTGTATGGTTT | CATSDFGQGVWF
TRBJ1-1 | few | - | TRBV27 | TGTGCCAGCAGTCCGCAGGGAAGGACTGAAGCTTTCTTT | CASSPQGRTEAFF
TRBJ2-3 | - | TRBD2 | TRBV28 | TGTGCCAGCTGCCCTAGCGGGAGGTTAGATACGCAGTATTTT | CASCPSGRLDTQYF